This T cell receptor (beta chain) was recovered during a study of blood T cell repertoires in COVID-19. For the study at large: The United States, Italy and Spain provided the acute and convalescent COVID-19 samples.

V was clipped by 3 bases and J by 0 bases, with 15 bases between them. Germline CDR1 reads SGHAT; CDR2 reads FQNNGV. This CDR3 has 17 residues. Participant age was about 18 to 89 years, and participants resided in about 25 US areas. In the authors' workflow: Using reference gene primer amplification, nucleated cell counts were estimated. Clones were read by immunoSEQ multiplex PCR, and TCRdb kept only the in-frame ones, dropping some. D and trimming come from the DNA, and the V and J calls and clone size come from that table. This table has about 250,000 clones, more than 65% appearing once. V and J are TRBV11-2 and TRBJ1-3; a weak D match, TRBD1 (6 bases). Material: PBMCs or T cells enriched from blood (not recorded which). This sequence originates from a man aged 45-65 years who had recovered from COVID-19. CDR3 loop: CASSLTHRAISGNTIYF. CDR3 nucleotides: TGTGCCAGCAGCTTGACGCACAGGGCAATCTCTGGAAACACCATATATTTT.